The sequence of this TCR beta chain was determined in a study of blood T cell repertoires in COVID-19 (dated by TCRdb to the early 2020s). Looking at the study overall: Samples covering the acute and convalescent phases of COVID-19 were provided by collaborators in the United States, Italy and Spain. The prospective study material was composed of cDNA or gDNA derived from T cells, B-cell-depleted T cells, or PBMCs. HLA class I and class II types, where available, came from metadata supplied by the sample provider rather than from assay-based typing. The dataset comprised deeply sampled blood TCRbeta repertoires from subjects exposed to, actively infected with, or recovered from COVID-19. A de-identified subject ID, COVID-19 status, age in years and sex were almost always included in the sample metadata. A freely available public database, intended as a resource for researchers studying the immune response to SARS-CoV-2, is where the repertoires were released. The samples were drawn from two sources: the first 160 participants of the ongoing ImmuneRACE study, and over 950 subjects contributed by 6 global collaborators.

What the study reported, not specific to this receptor: How much clinical and demographic metadata was included differed by source and by participant, and the metadata was provided uncurated.

CDR1 and CDR2 are drawn from the germline V gene: SGHTA, FQGTGA. V and J are truncated by 4 bases and 6 bases respectively, leaving an intervening sequence of 12 bases. The CDR3 measures 13 amino acids from cysteine to phenylalanine. The sequence is cut down to CDR3 DNA, 39 bases in frame from base 1. The immunoSEQ Assay, a bias-controlled multiplex PCR, was used to amplify TCRbeta CDR3 regions from genomic DNA. For the original study's pipeline: The number of nucleated cells in each sample was estimated by amplification of reference gene primers within the assay. To quantify the absolute abundance of each unique TCRbeta CDR3 rearrangement, sequence reads were collapsed and filtered. Productive Simpson clonality was computed per sample as the square root of Simpson's diversity index over productive rearrangements. The table was pulled from immuneACCESS by TCRdb, which kept in-frame rearrangements only. Such tables lose some clones; where checked, under half of the loss comes from unresolved V genes, and the rest has no known cause. V, J and clone size derive from that table, while D and trimming were established from the DNA sequence. Counted in this sample were 130,000 to 150,000 clones; roughly 89% of them appeared once. Of the sample, just under 0.95% falls within the top ten clones.

Worth noting for this clone: Which antigen it targets is not known. No base qualities exist here, and no much larger clone lies one base off it.

Each collaborating institution followed its own protocols to collect whole blood in K2EDTA tubes. Collaborator samples were shipped for TCRbeta analysis as frozen whole blood, isolated PBMCs, or DNA extracted from either sample type. Sequenced input: peripheral blood. The V and J segments used are TRBV7-3 and TRBJ1-2; TRBD1 is perhaps the D gene, given 6 matching bases. The clonotype was recovered from a woman aged 45 to 65 with acute or convalescent COVID-19. The nucleotides read TGTGCCAGCAGCTATCAGGGGAGTGATGGCTACACCTTC. It codes for CASSYQGSDGYTF.